A single sample is the source of the 16 T cell receptor beta chains below, sequenced in a study of shared clonotypes between healthy human individuals (TCRdb year 2020). To prepare the library, the immunoSEQ multiplex PCR assay was applied. Imported from immuneACCESS, the table was reduced by TCRdb to in-frame sequences with V and J called. These copies leave out some clones; in studies compared against another copy, an unresolved V gene accounts for under half, and the cause of the remainder is not known. A total of about 710,000 clones appear in this sample, around three quarters of them only once. Jointly, the top ten make up 1.5% to 2% of the sample. Sequenced input: memory CD4+ T cells sorted from blood. The meaning of the sample's cell subset or site label: CD45RA-negative fraction. These receptors all stem from a woman younger than 45 in good health.

For this clone: An end of the junction does not agree with germline; a read error may underlie this. The gene calls are TRBV13 and TRBJ2-3, with 8 bases identical to TRBD2. The CDR3 totals 16 residues. Germline lookup yields CDR1 PRHDT and CDR2 FYEKMQ (reference sequence). The CDR3, as DNA: TGTGCCAGCGGCTTCGGCGGGAGGCGAAGCACAGATACGCAGTATTTT. Protein sequence: CASGFGGRRSTDTQYF.

This clone was seen ten or more times. The genes are TRBV23-1 and TRBJ1-4; a weak D match, TRBD1 (6 bases). TRBV23-1 is an ORF, and what it does is uncertain. The V gene lost 5 bases and the J gene lost 4 bases, with 17 bases spanning the gap. This CDR3 has 16 residues. Here the CDR3 reads CASSAHDRSRNEKLFF. The DNA for the CDR3 is TGCGCCAGCAGTGCGCACGACAGGTCTCGTAATGAAAAACTGTTTTTT.

The chain couples TRBV28 to TRBJ1-5; 11 nucleotides match TRBD1. Germline CDR1 is MDHEN and CDR2 is SYDVKM. J was trimmed by 10 bases and V by 5 bases; bases with no gene match: 7. The CDR3 is made up of 14 amino acids. CDR3 loop: CASSRTGGHLPQHF. CDR3 DNA: TGTGCCAGCAGTAGGACAGGGGGCCATCTCCCCCAGCATTTT.

This rearrangement joins TRBV7-9 to TRBJ2-7; perhaps TRBD2 as D (5 bases). V gave up 5 bases and J gave up 1 base, with 24 bases separating them. Germline CDR1 reads SEHNR; CDR2 reads FQNEAQ (reference sequence). CDR3 length: 18 amino acids. The CDR3: CASSPRGSGSRLSYEQYF. In nucleotides, the CDR3 is TGTGCCAGCAGCCCACGGGGAAGCGGTTCCCGTCTTTCCTACGAGCAGTACTTC.

The chain links TRBV2 to TRBJ2-1; D not certain. The germline CDR1 and CDR2 sequences are SNHLY and FYNNEI. V was pared by 4 bases and J by 5 bases, with 12 bases between. This CDR3 is 14 amino acids long. CDR3 region: CASSVGYHDNEQFF. The CDR3 nucleotides read TGTGCCAGCAGTGTTGGGTACCACGACAATGAGCAGTTCTTC.

This clone came up many times. This rearrangement joins TRBV2 to TRBJ2-1; perhaps TRBD2 as D (5 bases). The V end was cut by 7 bases, the J end by 9 bases, with 25 bases between. This CDR3 has 16 amino acids. The V gene's germline CDR1 is SNHLY and CDR2 FYNNEI. The CDR3 is CASMAGGPLRAREQFF. The CDR3 region has the DNA TGTGCCAGCATGGCAGGAGGACCCCTGAGGGCTCGTGAGCAGTTCTTC.

The chain carries TRBV2 and TRBJ1-5, with D uncertain. The V gene lost 3 bases and the J gene lost 1 base, with 10 bases spanning the gap. Germline-derived CDR1 and CDR2 are SNHLY and FYNNEI. This CDR3 is 15 amino acids long. CDR3 in DNA: TGTGCCAGCAGTGATTTCGCAGGAAGCAATCAGCCCCAGCATTTT. Its translation: CASSDFAGSNQPQHF.

This chain uses TRBV27 with TRBJ1-1, with a possible D match to TRBD1 (6 bases). Germline V gives CDR1 MNHEY, CDR2 SMNVEV (reference sequence). Trimming pared 6 bases from V and 0 bases from J, leaving 14 bases between. CDR3 size: 15 residues. CDR3 in amino acids: CASRSWGAVNTEAFF. The DNA for the CDR3 is TGTGCCAGCAGGTCCTGGGGGGCCGTGAACACTGAAGCTTTCTTT.

The CDR3 nucleotides read TGTGCCAGCAGTTACTCACCGGGCGATCAGCCCCAGCATTTT. Translated, it gives CASSYSPGDQPQHF. The chain uses TRBV6-5 and TRBJ1-5; D not certain. Germline CDR1 and CDR2: MNHEY and SVGAGI. The CDR3 contains 14 residues. Trimming removed 0 bases at V and 5 bases at J, with 8 bases between.

J is TRBJ2-7 and V is TRBV28; D ambiguous. Germline assignment: CDR1 MDHEN and CDR2 SYDVKM. This CDR3 spans 12 amino acids. The V end was cut by 3 bases, the J end by 2 bases, with 5 bases between. CDR3 bases: TGTGCCAGCAGTTTTACGACCTACGAGCAGTACTTC. This gives the protein CASSFTTYEQYF. Using reference TRBV28 and TRBJ2-7 for the parts outside the CDR3, the full variable domain is DVKVTQSSRYLVKRTGEKVFLECVQDMDHENMFWYRQDPGLGLRLIYFSYDVKMKEKGDIPEGYSVSREKKERFSLILESASTNQTSMYLCASSFTTYEQYFGPGTRLTVT.

Note on this clone: The same CDR3 can be traced to other DNA sequences in this sample. V gene TRBV28 combines with J gene TRBJ1-5; perhaps TRBD1 as D (5 bases). Between the trimmed V and J ends, which lost 2 bases and 0 bases, there was a span of 11 bases. The CDR3 spans 16 residues. Germline V gene data show CDR1 as MDHEN and CDR2 as SYDVKM. DNA of the CDR3: TGTGCCAGCAGTTTAAAGGGGTTCTATAGCAATCAGCCCCAGCATTTT. This gives the protein CASSLKGFYSNQPQHF. The full variable domain, its missing parts supplied by reference TRBV28 and TRBJ1-5, is DVKVTQSSRYLVKRTGEKVFLECVQDMDHENMFWYRQDPGLGLRLIYFSYDVKMKEKGDIPEGYSVSREKKERFSLILESASTNQTSMYLCASSLKGFYSNQPQHFGDGTRLSIL.

For the CDR3, the DNA is TGTGCCAACACGGCGAGGTCTGGTTACGAGCAGTACTTC. Encoded protein: CANTARSGYEQYF. The chain is built from TRBV21-1 and TRBJ2-7; no check of the table's D call, TRBD2, against the DNA was made. TRBV21-1 represents a pseudogene. The CDR3 spans 13 residues.

This clone was seen only a few times. The chain carries TRBV11-2 and TRBJ2-3; 12 bases are shared with TRBD2. CDR3 size: 16 residues. Germline-derived CDR1 and CDR2 are SGHAT and FQNNGV. After removal of 5 bases from V and 1 base from J, the junction contained 4 bases not matched to a gene. Here the CDR3 DNA reads TGTGCCAGCAGCATGACTAGCGGGAGTGGCACAGATACGCAGTATTTT. Encoded protein: CASSMTSGSGTDTQYF.

The chain employs TRBV11-3 and TRBJ2-2; D possibly corresponds to TRBD1 (6 bases). The V and J ends lost 4 bases and 7 bases respectively, with 16 bases between them. Looked up from germline, CDR1 is SGHNT and CDR2 is YENEEA. CDR3 length equals 15 residues. The CDR3 protein is CASSSPGAAGGELFF. The DNA of the CDR3 is TGTGCCAGCAGCTCTCCAGGGGCCGCCGGCGGGGAGCTGTTTTTT.

This clone has only one observation. The rearrangement joins TRBV28 to TRBJ2-3, with TRBD2 identical over 8 bases. The CDR3 is 17 residues long. Germline-derived CDR1 and CDR2 are MDHEN and SYDVKM. Trimming cost V 5 bases and J 3 bases; bases outside gene matches: 13. The CDR3 loop is CASSPSLLSGSTDTQYF. DNA for the CDR3: TGTGCCAGCAGTCCCTCCCTCCTGAGCGGGAGTACAGATACGCAGTATTTT.

The chain couples TRBV2 to TRBJ2-1; tentative D call: TRBD2 (5 bases). Trimming shortened V by 11 bases and J by 4 bases, and 15 bases separated the two germline ends. The CDR3 has 13 amino acids. In germline, CDR1 is SNHLY, CDR2 FYNNEI. The CDR3 region has the DNA TGTGCCGGGAGTCCAGGCCAGTACAATGAGCAGTTCTTC. Amino acid sequence: CAGSPGQYNEQFF. Using reference TRBV2 and TRBJ2-1 for the parts outside the CDR3, the full variable domain is EPEVTQTPSHQVTQMGQEVILRCVPISNHLYFYWYRQILGQKVEFLVSFYNNEISEKSEIFDDQFSVERPDGSNFTLKIRSTKLEDSAMYFCAGSPGQYNEQFFGPGTRLTVL.